Below are 29 T cell receptor beta chains sequenced from a single sample in a study of response to subunit inactivated influenza vaccine. TCRdb ran MiXCR on the RT-PCR reads and lists one entry per CDR3 protein. This table has approximately 680,000 distinct CDR3 sequences, less than 20% appearing once. The material sequenced was PBMCs from blood, taken roughly 13 days after vaccination. All receptors come from a man aged 50 or older who received an inactivated influenza vaccine.

This clonotype was seen only a few times. The chain is built from TRBV12-3 or TRBV12-4 and TRBJ2-2; D unresolved. V was shortened by 4 bases and J by 1 base, with 10 bases between the two germline ends. The CDR3 covers 15 residues. CDR3 sequence: CASSSTRRNTGELFF. CDR3 coding DNA: TGTGCCAGCAGTTCGACCAGACGGAACACCGGGGAGCTGTTTTTT.

This clonotype was observed at least ten times. V gene TRBV24-1 combines with J gene TRBJ1-5; D remains ambiguous. V shed 5 bases and J shed 5 bases, with 9 bases lying between them. CDR3 length: 13 residues. Germline CDR1 is KGHDR and CDR2 is SFDVKD. In DNA, the CDR3 is TGTGCCACCAGTGTGGCAGCGGATCAGCCCCAGCATTTT. This codes for CATSVAADQPQHF.

This clonotype was observed a handful of times. V is TRBV27 and J is TRBJ2-7, with a weak D call TRBD2 (7 bases). This CDR3 is 15 amino acids long. With 3 bases removed from V and 2 bases from J, the gap between germline ends came to 14 bases. Looked up from germline, CDR1 is MNHEY and CDR2 is SMNVEV (reference sequence). The CDR3 here is CASSLGGPFTYEQYF. CDR3 in DNA: TGTGCCAGCAGTTTGGGGGGGCCCTTCACCTACGAGCAGTACTTC.

This clonotype came up a few times. V is TRBV5-1 and J is TRBJ2-7; 12 nucleotides agree with TRBD2. This CDR3 region has 16 residues. J was trimmed by 1 base and V by 1 base; bases with no gene match: 3. CDR1 and CDR2 from the germline V gene are SGHRS and YFSETQ. The CDR3 loop reads CASSLQTSGGSYEQYF. In DNA form, the CDR3 reads TGCGCCAGCAGCTTGCAGACTAGCGGGGGTTCCTACGAGCAGTACTTC.

This clonotype was picked up a small number of times. V and J are TRBV7-2 and TRBJ1-6, with D hard to call. Germline lookup yields CDR1 SGHTA and CDR2 FQGNSA. This CDR3 contains 12 residues. V was shortened by 1 base and J by 11 bases, with 6 bases between the two germline ends. In DNA form, the CDR3 reads TGTGCCAGCAGCTTAGTTTTAGCACCCCTCCACTTT. Translated: CASSLVLAPLHF.

The table lists this clonotype with a few counts. The chain uses TRBV15 and TRBJ2-3, with 10 bases matching TRBD2. The V gene's germline CDR1 is LNHNV and CDR2 YYDKDF (reference sequence). Losses at the gene ends were 0 bases for V and 11 bases for J; bases not matched to a gene: 14. The CDR3 has 17 amino acids. The CDR3 DNA sequence: TGTGCCACCAGCAGAGATTTGTTAGCGGCTAGCGGGAGTATGCAGTATTTT. Its protein product is CATSRDLLAASGSMQYF.

There are a few counts of this clonotype. CDR3 sequence reads: CASSLLSGSDSDTQYF. CDR3 coding DNA: TGTGCCAGCAGTTTATTGTCCGGGTCGGACTCAGATACGCAGTATTTT. The gene calls are TRBV27 and TRBJ2-3; maybe TRBD2 (5 bases). The germline CDR1 and CDR2 sequences are MNHEY and SMNVEV (reference sequence). V shed 1 base and J shed 4 bases, with 15 bases lying between them. This CDR3 region has 16 residues.

The sample holds a few counts of this clonotype. This sequence joins TRBV6-1 and TRBJ2-7; unclear D gene. This CDR3 spans 14 amino acids. The V gene's germline CDR1 is MNHNS and CDR2 SASEGT. V was clipped by 6 bases and J by 3 bases, with 15 bases between them. The CDR3 here is CASSPEVDVYEQYF. CDR3 coding DNA: TGTGCCAGCAGCCCCGAGGTAGATGTCTACGAGCAGTACTTC.

The sample holds a few counts of this clonotype. The chain combines TRBV5-1 with TRBJ2-3; no firm D call. The V gene's germline CDR1 is SGHRS and CDR2 YFSETQ. The CDR3 extends over 14 amino acids. Trimming stripped 6 bases from V and 2 bases from J, with 13 bases between. This CDR3 is CASTTGSPTDTQYF. For the CDR3, the DNA is TGCGCCAGCACTACCGGGTCTCCCACAGATACGCAGTATTTT.

The chain recombines TRBV20-1 with TRBJ2-7; 8 nucleotides line up with TRBD1. The V and J ends lost 7 bases and 7 bases, in that order; junction bases with no gene match: 12. Per germline, CDR1 DFQATT and CDR2 SNEGSKA (reference sequence). There are 13 residues in the CDR3. The DNA for the CDR3 is TGCAGTGTTACTTCCGGGGACAGGAGGGAGCAGTACTTC. As protein: CSVTSGDRREQYF.

The J gene is TRBJ2-1, the V gene TRBV11-1; D is unresolved. The CDR3 covers 15 residues. V was pared by 4 bases and J by 3 bases, with 13 bases between. CDR1 is SGHAT and CDR2 is FQDESV in the germline V gene (reference sequence). The CDR3 protein is CASSSQGQLYNEQFF. In DNA form, the CDR3 reads TGTGCCAGCAGCTCCCAAGGGCAGCTCTACAATGAGCAGTTCTTC. The entire variable domain, with the rest obtained from reference TRBV11-1 and TRBJ2-1, is as follows: EAEVAQSPRYKITEKSQAVAFWCDPISGHATLYWYRQILGQGPELLVQFQDESVVDDSQLPKDRFSAERLKGVDSTLKIQPAELGDSAMYLCASSSQGQLYNEQFFGPGTRLTVL.

This clonotype was detected a few times. The chain employs TRBV6-2 or TRBV6-3 and TRBJ2-7, with D maybe TRBD1 (6 bases). Germline loops: CDR1 MNHEY, CDR2 SVGEGT. The CDR3 runs 14 residues. The V end lost 6 bases, the J end lost 6 bases, and 18 bases lay between the germline ends. For the CDR3, the DNA is TGTGCCAGCAGCAAAATCTCAGGGGCCCGCGAGCAGTACTTC. Translated: CASSKISGAREQYF.

The rearrangement links TRBV6-1 to TRBJ2-1, with D possibly called TRBD1 or TRBD2 (6 bases each). Germline V gives CDR1 MNHNS, CDR2 SASEGT. The CDR3 runs to 14 residues. Between the trimmed V and J ends, which lost 6 bases and 3 bases, there was a span of 12 bases. The CDR3 DNA follows: TGTGCCAGCAGACAGGGAGGAGACTACAATGAGCAGTTCTTC. Translated, it gives CASRQGGDYNEQFF.

J is TRBJ2-1 and V is TRBV15, with TRBD1 matching 7 bases. V dropped 0 bases and J dropped 4; count of bases not matched to a gene: 3. This CDR3 comprises 15 residues. Per the germline V gene, CDR1 is LNHNV and CDR2 is YYDKDF (reference sequence). The CDR3 protein is CATSREKTGYNEQFF. CDR3 in DNA: TGTGCCACCAGCAGAGAAAAGACAGGGTACAATGAGCAGTTCTTC.

The chain has TRBV12-3 or TRBV12-4 and TRBJ2-2; D possibly corresponds to TRBD2 (6 bases). This CDR3 region has 17 residues. The V end was cut by 5 bases, the J end by 2 bases, with 18 bases between. CDR3: CASSLRERGANTGELFF. The CDR3 nucleotides are TGTGCCAGCAGTCTCCGGGAACGCGGGGCCAACACCGGGGAGCTGTTTTTT.

The chain is built from TRBV30 and TRBJ2-1; TRBD2 might be the D (6 bases). V lost 4 bases to trimming and J lost 9 bases, with 13 bases between them. CDR3 length: 12 residues. From germline, CDR1 is GTSNPN and CDR2 SVGIG (reference sequence). For the CDR3, the DNA is TGTGCCTGGACTGGACTACTTGGTGAGCAGTTCTTC. Translating it yields CAWTGLLGEQFF.

This clonotype was seen only a few times. This rearrangement joins TRBV14 to TRBJ2-1; 9 bases match TRBD1. Germline CDR1 SGHDN, CDR2 FVKESK. The CDR3 spans 21 residues. The trim removed 0 bases at V and 4 bases at J, leaving 19 bases unmatched. CDR3 amino acids: CASSQEPGTGLVPSFYNEQFF. DNA of the CDR3: TGTGCCAGCAGCCAAGAGCCCGGGACAGGGTTGGTCCCATCCTTTTACAATGAGCAGTTCTTC.

This clonotype has just a few counts. V is TRBV5-6 and J is TRBJ2-3; D possibly corresponds to TRBD2 (6 bases). Germline CDR1 is SGHDT and CDR2 is YYEEEE. Trimming removed 4 bases at V and 0 bases at J, with 21 bases between. The CDR3 sequence is 18 residues long. CDR3 sequence (DNA): TGTGCCAGCAGCACGCCTACCTTTGGGGGGATGAGCACAGATACGCAGTATTTT. Encoded protein: CASSTPTFGGMSTDTQYF.

This rearrangement joins TRBV11-2 to TRBJ2-2, with 8 bases aligning to TRBD1. The V segment lost 5 bases and the J segment 5 bases; nucleotides outside the gene matches: 10. The CDR3 loop spans 16 amino acids. Germline lookup yields CDR1 SGHAT and CDR2 FQNNGV. DNA for the CDR3: TGTGCCAGCAGCATAAGACAGGGGTTGGGTACCGGGGAGCTGTTTTTT. This sequence encodes CASSIRQGLGTGELFF.

This sequence joins TRBV5-1 and TRBJ1-1, with 10 positions matching TRBD1. Germline loops: CDR1 SGHRS, CDR2 YFSETQ. Trimming took 0 bases from V and 10 from J; bases not matched to a gene: 3. The CDR3 loop spans 13 amino acids. The CDR3 loop reads CASSLGQGAVAFF. The CDR3 DNA follows: TGCGCCAGCAGCTTGGGACAGGGGGCGGTAGCTTTCTTT.

J is TRBJ1-4 and V is TRBV20-1, with 8 positions matching TRBD1. Trimming took 1 base from V and 8 from J; bases not matched to a gene: 6. The CDR3 is 14 residues long. Germline lookup yields CDR1 DFQATT and CDR2 SNEGSKA (reference sequence). In nucleotides, the CDR3 is TGCAGTGCTAGAGCAGGGGGCGCAAGGGAAAAACTGTTTTTT. Amino acid sequence: CSARAGGAREKLFF.

The table lists this clonotype with a few counts. The chain employs TRBV5-1 and TRBJ2-2; 8 bases fit TRBD1. The CDR3 runs 17 residues. The V and J ends lost 7 bases and 1 base, in that order; junction bases with no gene match: 12. Germline-derived CDR1 and CDR2 are SGHRS and YFSETQ. The CDR3 spells CASGRLPGQGNTGELFF. CDR3 DNA sequence: TGCGCCAGCGGAAGACTCCCCGGACAGGGGAACACCGGGGAGCTGTTTTTT. The whole variable domain, filled in from reference TRBV5-1 and TRBJ2-2, reads KAGVTQTPRYLIKTRGQQVTLSCSPISGHRSVSWYQQTPGQGLQFLFEYFSETQRNKGNFPGRFSGRQFSNSRSEMNVSTLELGDSALYLCASGRLPGQGNTGELFFGEGSRLTVL.

The gene calls are TRBV6-2 or TRBV6-3 and TRBJ1-5; D is unresolved. Germline V gene lookup returns CDR1 MNHEY and CDR2 SVGEGT. Trimming shortened V by 6 bases and J by 0 bases, and 12 bases separated the two germline ends. This CDR3 is 15 amino acids long. The CDR3 nucleotides are TGTGCCAGCAGCGGCGGGGTTTATAGCAATCAGCCCCAGCATTTT. Encoded protein: CASSGGVYSNQPQHF.

The V gene is TRBV9, the J gene TRBJ2-1; D might be TRBD2 (6 bases). The CDR3 extends over 16 amino acids. V was trimmed by 0 bases and J by 3 bases, leaving 13 bases between them. Germline V gene data show CDR1 as SGDLS and CDR2 as YYNGEE. The CDR3: CASSVGGLALYNEQFF. In nucleotides, the CDR3 is TGTGCCAGCAGCGTAGGGGGTCTAGCGCTCTACAATGAGCAGTTCTTC.

This clonotype turned up a few times. For the CDR3, the DNA is TGTGCCAGCCAGCGGACAGGGTCCTACAATGAGCAGTTCTTC. It specifies CASQRTGSYNEQFF. The chain couples TRBV5-5 to TRBJ2-1; TRBD1 matches at 8 bases. The V segment lost 7 bases and the J segment 1 base; nucleotides outside the gene matches: 4. The CDR3 is 14 amino acids. Germline CDR1 is SGHKS and CDR2 is YYEKEE (reference sequence).

This clonotype was seen a handful of times. This chain uses TRBV5-1 with TRBJ2-2, with 11 bases that match TRBD1. The CDR3 loop spans 17 amino acids. Germline V gene sequence: CDR1 SGHRS, CDR2 YFSETQ. Trimming cost V 4 bases and J 2 bases; bases outside gene matches: 7. The CDR3 protein is CASSLRTGGYNTGELFF. In DNA, the CDR3 is TGCGCCAGCAGCCTGAGGACAGGGGGCTACAACACCGGGGAGCTGTTTTTT.

The chain couples TRBV11-2 to TRBJ1-6; 8 nucleotides line up with TRBD1. This CDR3 is built from 16 residues. CDR1 and CDR2 (germline): SGHAT, FQNNGV. V shed 0 bases, J shed 7 bases, and the junction held 5 bases outside the gene matches. DNA for the CDR3: TGTGCCAGCAGCTTAGATCCCGGACAGGGAAATTCACCCCTCCACTTT. It codes for CASSLDPGQGNSPLHF.

Here the CDR3 reads CASSQLTGLGDTQYF. The CDR3 DNA sequence: TGTGCCAGCAGCCAATTGACAGGTCTGGGTGATACGCAGTATTTT. This chain uses TRBV7-9 with TRBJ2-3; the D gene is possibly TRBD1 (6 bases). Germline-derived CDR1 and CDR2 are SEHNR and FQNEAQ (reference sequence). V lost 5 bases and J 6 bases, leaving 18 bases between the germline ends. The CDR3 has 15 residues.

This clonotype was picked up a small number of times. The chain is built from TRBV29-1 and TRBJ2-1; 11 bases align to TRBD2. The CDR3 spans 13 residues. CDR1 and CDR2 from the germline V gene are SQVTM and ANQGSEA. As DNA, the CDR3 is TGCTGCGGTAGCGGGAGGGCCTACAATGAGCAGTTCTTC. Translated: CCGSGRAYNEQFF.